This T cell receptor beta chain comes out of a study of blood T cell repertoires in COVID-19. Study context: Whether acute or convalescent, the COVID-19 samples came from the United States, Italy and Spain. Nucleic acid was either cDNA or gDNA, and it came from T cells, B-cell-depleted T cells, or PBMCs.

The germline V gene has CDR1 LGHDT and CDR2 YNNKEL (reference sequence). V was pared by 7 bases and J by 2 bases, with 17 bases between. The CDR3 is 16 amino acids. The authors' processing: Cell counts per sample came from amplifying reference gene primers. Some clones are missing from TCRdb's copy, which holds only in-frame ones; the method was immunoSEQ multiplex PCR. D and trimming were read from the DNA, whereas the V and J calls and clone size are those reported in that table. This table has tens of thousands of clones, about 87% appearing once. This chain links TRBV3-1 (or the pseudogene TRBV3-2) with TRBJ2-2; D is possibly TRBD1 (5 bases). The TCR comes from a man of 80 years or more with acute or convalescent COVID-19. The sample taken for sequencing was peripheral blood. DNA for the CDR3: TGTGCCAGCACCTTTGGGGCGGCCCTAAACACCGGGGAGCTGTTTTTT. Translated, it gives CASTFGAALNTGELFF.